The rows below give T cell receptor beta chains drawn from one sample of a study of blood T cell repertoires in COVID-19. Only in-frame clones appear in the TCRdb table, and some are missing; sequencing was by immunoSEQ multiplex PCR. The table has 300,000 to 400,000 clones, over 80% seen once. Sample: PBMCs or T cells enriched from blood (not recorded which). All receptors derive from a man aged 25 to 40 who had recovered from COVID-19. CDR3s include the opening cysteine and the closing phenylalanine or tryptophan. Each record gives: J gene, clone size, V gene, D gene, CDR3 DNA, CDR3 protein. The D gene is left open where the match is weak. Clone size is given for some rows only: seen once, a few or many times, or a class if the clone is expanded.

TRBJ1-6,.,TRBV28,TRBD1,TGTGCCAGCAGTTTATCACAGGGGGCCTATAATTCACCCCTCCACTTT,CASSLSQGAYNSPLHF
TRBJ2-1,.,TRBV7-9,.,TGTGCCAGCACCACCTCAGGGACATTTAGAGGGCAGTTCTTC,CASTTSGTFRGQFF
TRBJ2-1,.,TRBV7-9,.,TGTGCCAGCAGCAACCCGGGGGGGACAGATTACAATGAGCAGTTCTTC,CASSNPGGTDYNEQFF
TRBJ2-2,.,TRBV11-2,TRBD2,TGTGCCAGCAGTTTGACTAGCGGGGGAAACACCGGGGAGCTGTTTTTT,CASSLTSGGNTGELFF
TRBJ1-1,.,TRBV11-3,.,TGTGCCAGCAGCTTACAGGGGTACACTGAAGCTTTCTTT,CASSLQGYTEAFF
TRBJ2-2,.,TRBV5-1,TRBD1,TGCGCCAGCAGCCCGCGGACAGGGGGTACCGGGGAGCTGTTTTTT,CASSPRTGGTGELFF
TRBJ1-3,few,TRBV3-1/TRBV3-2,.,TGTGCCAGCAGCCAAGATCAAGTCGTGGTCGGGGGGTCTGGAAACACCATATATTTT,CASSQDQVVVGGSGNTIYF
TRBJ1-2,.,TRBV5-4,.,TGTGCCAGCAGCTTGGAGTCGGGGGGGCAAGCTGGCTACACCTTC,CASSLESGGQAGYTF
TRBJ2-1,.,TRBV20-1,.,TGCAGTGCTAGACTAAATGAGCAGTTCTTC,CSARLNEQFF
TRBJ2-7,.,TRBV5-1,TRBD1,TGCGCCAGCAAGGGGAACGGAGACAGGGGATTCTACGAGCAGTACTTC,CASKGNGDRGFYEQYF
TRBJ1-5,.,TRBV30,.,TGTGCCTGGAGTGTTTGGACACGGGATCAGCCCCAGCATTTT,CAWSVWTRDQPQHF
TRBJ2-3,once,TRBV5-6,TRBD2,TGTGCCAGCAGCTCCGGGACTAGCGGGGGGGCGTATACGCAGTATTTT,CASSSGTSGGAYTQYF
TRBJ1-1,.,TRBV29-1,TRBD1,TGCAGCGTCAACCAGGGGGGGAACACTGAAGCTTTCTTT,CSVNQGGNTEAFF
TRBJ2-3,.,TRBV5-1,TRBD2,TGCGCCAGCAGCTTGGTTGGCGGGGGGCCGACAGATACGCAGTATTTT,CASSLVGGGPTDTQYF
TRBJ1-2,.,TRBV6-5,.,TGTGCCGGTTCGGACGGAGGAGGATATGGCTACACCTTC,CAGSDGGGYGYTF
TRBJ2-5,.,TRBV7-6,.,TGTGCCAGCAGCTTAGACAGGTTGGCCCAGTACTTC,CASSLDRLAQYF
TRBJ2-7,.,TRBV11-3,.,TGTGCCAGCAGCTCCCTGGGGTGGCGGGGGCCTCTCAATTACTCCTACGAGCAGTACTTC,CASSSLGWRGPLNYSYEQYF
TRBJ1-6,.,TRBV5-4,.,TGTGCCAGCAGCTTGTCCCCAGGGATTAATTCACCCCTCCACTTT,CASSLSPGINSPLHF
TRBJ2-1,.,TRBV19,TRBD2,TGTGCCAGTAGCACCGGGACTATCTACAATGAGCAGTTCTTC,CASSTGTIYNEQFF
TRBJ1-4,.,TRBV7-6,TRBD1,TGTGCCAGCAGCTCGAGACAGGGGGCGTTTGAAAAACTGTTTTTT,CASSSRQGAFEKLFF
TRBJ1-2,.,TRBV19,TRBD1,TGTGCCAGTAATAGTCCGGGACAGGGACTTAACTATGGCTACACCTTC,CASNSPGQGLNYGYTF
TRBJ2-7,.,TRBV15,.,TGTGCCACCAGCCAGGGCTACGAGCAGTACTTC,CATSQGYEQYF
TRBJ1-2,few,TRBV5-1,TRBD1,TGCGCCAGCAGCTTGGGGAACAGGGGGCACGATGGCTACACCTTC,CASSLGNRGHDGYTF
TRBJ2-1,.,TRBV7-8,TRBD2,TGTGCCAGCAGCTGGACTAGCGGATCCTACAATGAGCAGTTCTTC,CASSWTSGSYNEQFF
TRBJ2-1,.,TRBV30,.,TGTGCCTGGAAAGACCGAGAACTATACAATGAGCAGTTCTTC,CAWKDRELYNEQFF
TRBJ2-7,.,TRBV28,.,TGTGCCAGCAGTCCACAAGGACAGAACTACGAGCAGTACTTC,CASSPQGQNYEQYF
TRBJ2-1,once,TRBV2,.,TGTGCCAGCAGTTCAGGTTACAATGAGCAGTTCTTC,CASSSGYNEQFF
TRBJ2-1,.,TRBV9,.,TGTGCCAGCAGCGTAGGGTCAGACAATGAGCAGTTCTTC,CASSVGSDNEQFF
TRBJ2-2,.,TRBV7-7,.,TGTGCCAGCAGCTTAGGGAGTATAAGCACCGGGGAGCTGTTTTTT,CASSLGSISTGELFF
TRBJ1-3,few,TRBV11-2,.,TGTGCCAGCAGCTCGAGACAATTCTCTGGAAACACCATATATTTT,CASSSRQFSGNTIYF
TRBJ2-7,.,TRBV9,TRBD2,TGTGCCAGCAGCGTAGGCTCTAGCGGGGACTACGAGCAGTACTTC,CASSVGSSGDYEQYF
TRBJ1-2,.,TRBV7-2,.,TGTGCCAGCAGCTCCAATGCGGGGGCAGGGACGAGGGGCTACACCTTC,CASSSNAGAGTRGYTF
TRBJ1-3,.,TRBV12-3/TRBV12-4,.,TGTGCCGCCCGAGGAGGAGCTGGAAACACCATATATTTT,CAARGGAGNTIYF
TRBJ2-1,once,TRBV13,TRBD2,TGTGCCAGCAGCTTTAGCGGGGGGGCCCTTGTGGTGTACAATGAGCAGTTCTTC,CASSFSGGALVVYNEQFF
TRBJ1-4,.,TRBV15,TRBD1,TGTGCCACCAGCAGAGTCCGTGTAGAAGGGGACAGGCCGAAAAAACTGTTTTTT,CATSRVRVEGDRPKKLFF
TRBJ2-3,.,TRBV18,.,TGTGCCAGCTCACCTATCACAGATACGCAGTATTTT,CASSPITDTQYF
TRBJ1-2,.,TRBV18,.,TGTGCCAGCTCAACGACCTCAGGGGCTAACTATGGCTACACCTTC,CASSTTSGANYGYTF
TRBJ1-1,.,TRBV4-1,.,TGCGCCAGCAGCCAAGTCGGACAAATGAACACTGAAGCTTTCTTT,CASSQVGQMNTEAFF
TRBJ2-5,.,TRBV5-1,.,TGCGCCAGCAGCTTGACTAATAGCGGACACCAAGAGACCCAGTACTTC,CASSLTNSGHQETQYF
TRBJ1-4,.,TRBV28,.,TGTGCCAGCAGTGGAGACCGGGAGGGGGATGGAGAAAAACTGTTTTTT,CASSGDREGDGEKLFF
TRBJ2-7,.,TRBV7-3,TRBD2,TGTGCCAGCAGCGCTGGGACTAGCGGGGTGGTGGAGCAGTACTTC,CASSAGTSGVVEQYF
TRBJ2-7,.,TRBV6-5,TRBD1,TGTGCCAGCAGCCGTTCCGGGACAGGGGGGATCGAGCAGTACTTC,CASSRSGTGGIEQYF
TRBJ1-5,.,TRBV19,TRBD1,TGTGCCAGTAGTGAGATTGGGACAGGGGGCCGGAATCAGCCCCAGCATTTT,CASSEIGTGGRNQPQHF
TRBJ2-1,.,TRBV3-1/TRBV3-2,.,TGTGCCAGCAGCCCCACCGGGGACTTCTACAATGAGCAGTTCTTC,CASSPTGDFYNEQFF
TRBJ2-5,.,TRBV2,TRBD1,TGTGCCAGCAGTCCAAGGCCGACCGGGACAGGGGGAGAGACCCAGTACTTC,CASSPRPTGTGGETQYF
TRBJ2-2,.,TRBV11-3,.,TGTGCCAGCAGTTCGACTAGAACCGGGGAGCTGTTTTTT,CASSSTRTGELFF
TRBJ1-2,.,TRBV28,.,TGTGCCAGCAGTTTAGCTAGCTATGGCTACACCTTC,CASSLASYGYTF
TRBJ2-7,.,TRBV6-6,TRBD2,TGTGCCAGCAGGACGGCTCTAGCGGGGGAGCACTACGAGCAGTACTTC,CASRTALAGEHYEQYF
TRBJ2-5,.,TRBV27,.,TGTGCCAGCAGTCCTCGCCGGAGAGAGACCCAGTACTTC,CASSPRRRETQYF
TRBJ1-6,.,TRBV30,.,TGTGCCTGGAGACAGGGAGGGTCACCCCTCCACTTT,CAWRQGGSPLHF
TRBJ1-5,few,TRBV6-1,.,TGTGCCAGCAGTGAGTGGAGGGGTAGCAATCAGCCCCAGCATTTT,CASSEWRGSNQPQHF
TRBJ2-5,.,TRBV3-1/TRBV3-2,.,TGTGCCAGCAGCCCTAGAGTAATTCTGGGAGAGACCCAGTACTTC,CASSPRVILGETQYF
TRBJ2-7,.,TRBV27,TRBD1,TGTGCCAGCAGTTTTGTAGGGACAGGGGGTACCTACGAGCAGTACTTC,CASSFVGTGGTYEQYF
TRBJ2-2,once,TRBV5-1,TRBD2,TGCGCCAGCAGCTTGGGACTAGCGGGGGGCTCCGGGGAGCTGTTTTTT,CASSLGLAGGSGELFF
TRBJ2-3,.,TRBV24-1,TRBD1,TGTGCCACCAGTGATTTCCGCGACAGGGGGGCAGGAAGGACAGATACGCAGTATTTT,CATSDFRDRGAGRTDTQYF
TRBJ2-5,.,TRBV19,TRBD1,TGTGCCAGTAGTTCGGACAGGGAAGAGACCCAGTACTTC,CASSSDREETQYF
TRBJ2-7,once,TRBV7-3,TRBD1,TGTGCCAGCAGCTTACGACAGGGGAAACCCTACGAGCAGTACTTC,CASSLRQGKPYEQYF
TRBJ1-5,.,TRBV30,TRBD1,TGTGCCTGGAGCGGGGACAGGAGTAGCAATCAGCCCCAGCATTTT,CAWSGDRSSNQPQHF